A selection of T cell receptor beta chains follows, all from one sample in a study of response to subunit inactivated influenza vaccine. TCRdb itself ran the RT-PCR reads through MiXCR, one entry per CDR3 protein. The table has 630,000 or so distinct CDR3 sequences, 15% to 17% seen once; the top ten hold about 9.9%. This sample comprised PBMCs from blood, obtained 11 to 12 days after vaccination. The source of these receptors is a man aged 45-65 years who received an inactivated influenza vaccine. Both conserved end residues are part of each CDR3. Each record gives: D gene, clone size, V gene, J gene, CDR3 protein, CDR3 DNA. A D gene is named only where the DNA matches it firmly. Rows may omit the clone size; those that give it use once, few, many or a size class.

-	-	TRBV5-1	TRBJ1-4	CASSLEIGQRMTRLFF	TGCGCCAGCAGCTTGGAGATCGGACAGAGAATGACCCGGCTGTTTTTT
-	few	TRBV5-1	TRBJ2-1	CASSPMRAFPYNEQFF	TGCGCCAGCAGCCCCATGAGGGCGTTCCCCTACAATGAGCAGTTCTTC
TRBD2	few	TRBV20-1	TRBJ2-1	CSAGTSLAGVRGEQFF	TGCAGTGCTGGAACATCACTAGCGGGAGTCAGGGGTGAGCAGTTCTTC
-	few	TRBV9	TRBJ2-1	CASSVEVGGNEQFF	TGTGCCAGCAGCGTAGAGGTCGGGGGAAATGAGCAGTTCTTC
TRBD1	-	TRBV18	TRBJ2-7	CASSAGTGVRYEQYF	TGTGCCAGCTCGGCCGGGACAGGGGTGAGATACGAGCAGTACTTC
TRBD2	few	TRBV20-1	TRBJ2-1	CSARPIAGASYNEQFF	TGCAGTGCTAGACCCATAGCGGGAGCCTCCTACAATGAGCAGTTCTTC
-	-	TRBV20-1	TRBJ2-3	CSARDTIPDTQYF	TGCAGTGCCAGGGACACCATCCCAGATACGCAGTATTTT
TRBD2	-	TRBV7-2	TRBJ2-1	CASSSTGGPWNEQFF	TGTGCCAGCAGCTCAACGGGGGGGCCCTGGAATGAGCAGTTCTTC
-	-	TRBV20-1	TRBJ2-1	CSARDLRVSGSSNEQFF	TGCAGTGCTAGAGATCTCAGGGTGTCCGGGAGTAGCAATGAGCAGTTCTTC
-	few	TRBV4-2	TRBJ1-1	CASSQSPTVNTEAFF	TGTGCCAGCAGCCAATCCCCGACAGTTAACACTGAAGCTTTCTTT
-	-	TRBV12-3/TRBV12-4	TRBJ1-4	CASSLVGTDEKLFF	TGTGCCAGCAGTTTGGTTGGGACTGACGAAAAACTGTTTTTT
TRBD2	few	TRBV20-1	TRBJ2-1	CSASNGGYNEQFF	TGCAGTGCTAGTAACGGGGGGTACAATGAGCAGTTCTTC
TRBD2	few	TRBV11-2	TRBJ2-1	CASSLLAGDFEQFF	TGTGCCAGCAGCTTACTAGCGGGAGATTTCGAGCAGTTCTTC
TRBD1	-	TRBV7-6	TRBJ1-2	CASSLTSQGTEGYTF	TGTGCCAGCAGCCTAACATCCCAAGGGACAGAGGGCTACACCTTC
-	few	TRBV7-9	TRBJ1-2	CASSLGVSGRLSDGYTF	TGTGCCAGCAGCTTAGGAGTGTCAGGGCGCTTAAGCGATGGCTACACCTTC
-	few	TRBV27	TRBJ1-4	CASSFGGEREKLFF	TGTGCCAGCAGTTTCGGAGGAGAACGTGAAAAACTGTTTTTT
TRBD2	once	TRBV7-9	TRBJ2-7	CASSLGASGLYEQYF	TGTGCCAGCAGCTTAGGGGCTAGCGGGCTCTACGAGCAGTACTTC
TRBD1	few	TRBV28	TRBJ2-7	CASSPSTGGLYEQYF	TGTGCCAGCAGCCCTTCGACAGGGGGTCTCTACGAGCAGTACTTC
TRBD1	many	TRBV28	TRBJ2-7	CASSPTGEAREQYF	TGTGCCAGCAGTCCGACAGGGGAGGCGAGGGAGCAGTACTTC
TRBD1	-	TRBV12-3/TRBV12-4	TRBJ2-1	CASSLDRGYEQFF	TGTGCCAGCAGTTTAGACAGGGGTTATGAGCAGTTCTTC
TRBD1	-	TRBV12-3/TRBV12-4	TRBJ2-1	CASSIRGQRGNEQFF	TGTGCCAGCAGTATCAGGGGGCAAAGGGGCAATGAGCAGTTCTTC
-	-	TRBV14	TRBJ2-2	CASSQTGSGTGELFF	TGTGCCAGCAGCCAAACAGGGTCGGGCACCGGGGAGCTGTTTTTT